The next 26 T cell receptor beta chains were all read from a single sample in a study of cytomegalovirus exposure and HLA in healthy donors (TCRdb year 2017). To prepare the library, the immunoSEQ multiplex PCR assay was applied. For the multiplex PCR, a mixture combining 60 forward primers for TCR Vbeta segments and 13 reverse primers for TCR Jbeta segments was used. What TCRdb holds here is the immuneACCESS table cut down to in-frame rearrangements. Part of the clones is not present; checked against another copy, under half of the missing clones reflect an unresolved V gene, and the others are unexplained. The sample table records around 210,000 clones; roughly 84% of these occur just once. The biggest ten clones account for roughly 0.22% of the sample. The sequenced sample was PBMCs. The receptors stem from a girl aged 2 to 10 in good health and CMV-seronegative.

V and J are TRBV29-1 and TRBJ2-5, with D possibly being TRBD2 (5 bases). This CDR3 comprises 11 residues. Looked up from germline, CDR1 is SQVTM and CDR2 is ANQGSEA. Trimming removed 6 bases from V and 2 bases from J, with 7 bases in between. DNA of the CDR3: TGCAGCGTGGACTCTCAAGAGACCCAGTACTTC. It yields the protein CSVDSQETQYF. The entire variable domain, with the rest obtained from reference TRBV29-1 and TRBJ2-5, is as follows: SAVISQKPSRDICQRGTSLTIQCQVDSQVTMMFWYRQQPGQSLTLIATANQGSEATYESGFVIDKFPISRPNLTFSTLTVSNMSPEDSSIYLCSVDSQETQYFGPGTRLLVL.

The rearrangement joins TRBV6-1 to TRBJ1-2; possible D gene TRBD1, 6 bases. V lost 4 bases and J 4 bases, leaving 10 bases between the germline ends. CDR3 length: 13 residues. Looked up from germline, CDR1 is MNHNS and CDR2 is SASEGT. The CDR3 sequence is CASSGGQFYGYTF. DNA for the CDR3: TGTGCCAGCAGTGGGGGGCAGTTCTATGGCTACACCTTC.

This clone was detected only once. V gene TRBV5-1 combines with J gene TRBJ2-7, with D perhaps TRBD1 (6 bases). The CDR3 is 16 residues long. The germline V gene encodes CDR1 SGHRS and CDR2 YFSETQ. The V and J ends lost 3 bases and 0 bases respectively, with 16 bases between them. In DNA, the CDR3 is TGCGCCAGCAGCTGGGACATGTCAGGAGGCTCCTACGAGCAGTACTTC. Its translation is CASSWDMSGGSYEQYF.

The chain links TRBV5-8 to TRBJ2-3; 8 nucleotides match TRBD2. Germline-derived CDR1 and CDR2 are SGHTS and YDEGEE. J was trimmed by 4 bases and V by 4 bases; bases with no gene match: 11. This CDR3 comprises 16 residues. Written as DNA, the CDR3 is TGTGCCAGCAGCCCCGGGGGGGCCTTTCGGGCAGATACGCAGTATTTT. As protein: CASSPGGAFRADTQYF.

This clone showed up just once. This chain connects TRBV27 to TRBJ2-5; a weak D match, TRBD1 (6 bases). Trimming took off 4 bases at V and 5 bases at J, with 17 bases between the two ends. CDR1 and CDR2 from the germline V gene are MNHEY and SMNVEV (reference sequence). The CDR3 loop spans 15 amino acids. CDR3 protein: CASSSKQGFGETQYF. The CDR3 bases are TGTGCCAGCAGTTCGAAACAGGGTTTTGGGGAGACCCAGTACTTC.

The chain carries TRBV19 and TRBJ2-3; TRBD2 is a possible D gene (5 bases). Trimming stripped 6 bases from V and 3 bases from J, with 10 bases between. Per the germline V gene, CDR1 is LNHDA and CDR2 is SQIVND (reference sequence). The CDR3 has 13 residues. CDR3 amino acids: CASRGTGTDTQYF. Written as DNA, the CDR3 is TGTGCCAGTAGGGGTACGGGGACAGATACGCAGTATTTT.

This sequence joins TRBV18 and TRBJ2-5; the D gene is possibly TRBD2 (6 bases). The CDR3 extends over 11 amino acids. Between the trimmed V and J ends, which lost 3 bases and 7 bases, there was a span of 6 bases. Germline values: CDR1 KGHSH, CDR2 LQKENI. The CDR3 loop reads CASSPGGTQYF. In DNA form, the CDR3 reads TGTGCCAGCTCACCGGGAGGGACCCAGTACTTC.

The chain carries TRBV7-2 and TRBJ2-3, with D possibly matching TRBD1 (6 bases). Looked up from germline, CDR1 is SGHTA and CDR2 is FQGNSA. The V end was cut by 1 base, the J end by 11 bases, with 16 bases between. There are 14 residues in the CDR3. The CDR3 here is CASSLGGPGEMQYF. The CDR3 DNA reads TGTGCCAGCAGCTTAGGGGGGCCTGGGGAAATGCAGTATTTT.

The rearrangement links TRBV5-1 to TRBJ2-1, with 11 bases fitting TRBD1. This CDR3 contains 14 residues. Per germline, CDR1 SGHRS and CDR2 YFSETQ. V lost 2 bases and J lost 8; bases outside the gene matches: 3. CDR3 amino acids: CASSFRTGGYEQFF. The CDR3 DNA is TGCGCCAGCAGCTTTCGGACAGGGGGCTATGAGCAGTTCTTC.

The chain carries TRBV27 and TRBJ2-7, with 12 bases that match TRBD2. V lost 4 bases and J lost 3; bases outside the gene matches: 4. The CDR3 length is 15 residues. Germline values: CDR1 MNHEY, CDR2 SMNVEV (reference sequence). The CDR3 DNA reads TGTGCCAGCAGTTACTCTAGCGGGGGGGTCTACGAGCAGTACTTC. Translated: CASSYSSGGVYEQYF.

This clone is a singleton in its sample. The V call is TRBV29-1, the J call TRBJ2-3; 10 bases map to TRBD2. Trimming at V came to 1 base and at J to 5 bases, leaving 24 bases not matched to a gene. This CDR3 comprises 21 residues. CDR1 SQVTM and CDR2 ANQGSEA come from the germline V gene. Here the CDR3 reads CSVEGGTSLSLSGRALDTQYF. CDR3 DNA: TGCAGCGTTGAAGGGGGGACCTCTCTGTCGTTGAGCGGGAGGGCCTTAGATACGCAGTATTTT.

This chain connects TRBV30 to TRBJ1-5, with 7 bases that match TRBD1. Losses at the gene ends were 3 bases for V and 8 bases for J; bases not matched to a gene: 10. The CDR3 spans 14 residues. Germline assignment: CDR1 GTSNPN and CDR2 SVGIG (reference sequence). The CDR3 region is CAWRGQGDGKPQHF. The CDR3 region has the DNA TGTGCCTGGAGAGGTCAGGGGGACGGGAAGCCCCAGCATTTT.

V and J are TRBV5-6 and TRBJ2-7, with a weak D call TRBD2 (6 bases). The CDR3 is made up of 13 amino acids. In germline, CDR1 is SGHDT, CDR2 YYEEEE. The V end lost 6 bases, the J end lost 2 bases, and 12 bases lay between the germline ends. CDR3 sequence reads: CASMPGAAYEQYF. CDR3 in DNA: TGTGCCAGCATGCCGGGAGCCGCCTACGAGCAGTACTTC.

V gene TRBV7-2 combines with J gene TRBJ2-5, with 11 bases lining up with TRBD2. The CDR3 length is 17 residues. Germline CDR1 is SGHTA and CDR2 is FQGNSA. The V gene end was trimmed by 2 bases and the J gene end by 4 bases; junction bases not matched to a gene: 9. CDR3 protein: CASSLITSGGWRETQYF. CDR3 DNA sequence: TGTGCCAGCAGCTTAATAACTAGCGGGGGATGGCGAGAGACCCAGTACTTC.

This chain uses TRBV30 with TRBJ1-5; a weak D match, TRBD1 (6 bases). The CDR3 has 13 amino acids. Germline CDR1 is GTSNPN and CDR2 is SVGIG (reference sequence). The V and J ends lost 1 base and 3 bases respectively, with 7 bases between them. CDR3 amino acids: CAWSAGANQPQHF. As DNA, the CDR3 is TGTGCCTGGAGTGCAGGGGCCAATCAGCCCCAGCATTTT.

Of note for this clone: Other DNA sequences in this sample translate to the same CDR3. The chain links TRBV27 to TRBJ1-3; D is unclear. Germline V gene sequence: CDR1 MNHEY, CDR2 SMNVEV (reference sequence). This CDR3 region has 14 residues. V lost 3 bases and J lost 0, with 6 bases in between. The CDR3 region has the DNA TGTGCCAGCAGTTTGTCCCGCTCTGGAAACACCATATATTTT. Translation: CASSLSRSGNTIYF.

The chain combines TRBV7-2 with TRBJ1-4; D is unresolved. The CDR3 covers 15 residues. The germline V gene encodes CDR1 SGHTA and CDR2 FQGNSA. V was clipped by 1 base and J by 5 bases, with 11 bases between them. CDR3 bases: TGTGCCAGCAGCTTAGATGTGTACCAGAATGAAAAACTGTTTTTT. Its translation is CASSLDVYQNEKLFF.

The J gene is TRBJ1-2, the V gene TRBV6-1; D is possibly TRBD1 (6 bases). The CDR3 runs 15 residues. Trimming removed 4 bases at V and 4 bases at J, with 16 bases between. Germline-derived CDR1 and CDR2 are MNHNS and SASEGT. The CDR3 reads CASSGNRVLAYGYTF. As DNA, the CDR3 is TGTGCCAGCAGTGGAAACAGGGTGCTGGCCTATGGCTACACCTTC.

CDR3 sequence: CASRQRGQPEAFF. CDR3 nucleotide sequence: TGTGCCAGCAGGCAGCGGGGGCAGCCTGAAGCTTTCTTT. V is TRBV6-4 and J is TRBJ1-1, with D perhaps TRBD1 (6 bases). The V and J ends lost 6 bases and 6 bases respectively, with 14 bases between them. This CDR3 has 13 residues. Germline-derived CDR1 and CDR2 are MRHNA and SNTAGT.

This sequence joins TRBV7-6 and TRBJ2-5; 10 bases are shared with TRBD2. The J call is uncertain, as TRBJ2-7 better fits the DNA end. Germline V CDR1 and CDR2: SGHVS, FNYEAQ. The CDR3 sequence is 14 residues long. CDR3 nucleotide sequence: TGTGCCAGCAGCTTGACTAGCGGGTCCTACGAGCAGTACTTC. It is translated as CASSLTSGSYEQYF.

The chain links TRBV30 to TRBJ2-7; a weak D match, TRBD2 (6 bases). Trimming pared 6 bases from V and 3 bases from J, leaving 15 bases between. The CDR3 loop spans 13 amino acids. Germline V CDR1 and CDR2: GTSNPN, SVGIG (reference sequence). CDR3 amino acids: CACQEGVDYEQYF. CDR3 bases: TGTGCCTGTCAGGAGGGAGTAGACTACGAGCAGTACTTC.

In this sample, this clone turned up a few times. This chain joins TRBV18 and TRBJ1-6; TRBD1 matches 12 bases. The trim removed 6 bases at V and 7 bases at J, leaving 13 bases unmatched. Germline values: CDR1 KGHSH, CDR2 LQKENI. The CDR3 covers 18 residues. The CDR3 DNA reads as TGTGCCAGCTCCGCGCTCAAGGGACAGGGGGCGACGAATTCACCCCTCCACTTT. Protein product: CASSALKGQGATNSPLHF.

V is TRBV5-6 and J is TRBJ2-2, with D possibly TRBD1 on 5 matching bases. This CDR3 contains 16 residues. V gave up 0 bases and J gave up 5 bases, with 14 bases separating them. Per the germline V gene, CDR1 is SGHDT and CDR2 is YYEEEE. The CDR3 nucleotides read TGTGCCAGCAGCTTGGCCAGGTTTAGGGGAACCGGGGAGCTGTTTTTT. Translation gives CASSLARFRGTGELFF.

J is TRBJ1-6 and V is TRBV29-1; TRBD1 agrees at 9 bases. CDR3 length: 13 residues. The V segment lost 8 bases and the J segment 8 bases; nucleotides outside the gene matches: 7. Germline CDR1 and CDR2: SQVTM and ANQGSEA. In nucleotides, the CDR3 is TGCAGCATACGGGACAGGGCTGATTCACCCCTCCACTTT. It is translated as CSIRDRADSPLHF.

The chain uses TRBV4-1 and TRBJ2-4; 8 positions agree with TRBD2. Trimming removed 0 bases from V and 6 bases from J; junction bases left unmatched: 4. There are 15 residues in the CDR3. The germline V gene encodes CDR1 MGHRA and CDR2 YSYEKL. The CDR3: CASSQDLRGANIQYF. The CDR3 region has the DNA TGCGCCAGCAGCCAAGATTTGCGGGGGGCAAACATTCAGTACTTC.

The chain carries TRBV5-6 and TRBJ1-5; D perhaps matches TRBD1 (5 bases). The CDR3 has 13 residues. The V end lost 4 bases, the J end lost 2 bases, and 7 bases lay between the germline ends. Per germline, CDR1 SGHDT and CDR2 YYEEEE. CDR3 DNA: TGTGCCAGCAGCCGCAGGGGCAATCAGCCCCAGCATTTT. It yields the protein CASSRRGNQPQHF.